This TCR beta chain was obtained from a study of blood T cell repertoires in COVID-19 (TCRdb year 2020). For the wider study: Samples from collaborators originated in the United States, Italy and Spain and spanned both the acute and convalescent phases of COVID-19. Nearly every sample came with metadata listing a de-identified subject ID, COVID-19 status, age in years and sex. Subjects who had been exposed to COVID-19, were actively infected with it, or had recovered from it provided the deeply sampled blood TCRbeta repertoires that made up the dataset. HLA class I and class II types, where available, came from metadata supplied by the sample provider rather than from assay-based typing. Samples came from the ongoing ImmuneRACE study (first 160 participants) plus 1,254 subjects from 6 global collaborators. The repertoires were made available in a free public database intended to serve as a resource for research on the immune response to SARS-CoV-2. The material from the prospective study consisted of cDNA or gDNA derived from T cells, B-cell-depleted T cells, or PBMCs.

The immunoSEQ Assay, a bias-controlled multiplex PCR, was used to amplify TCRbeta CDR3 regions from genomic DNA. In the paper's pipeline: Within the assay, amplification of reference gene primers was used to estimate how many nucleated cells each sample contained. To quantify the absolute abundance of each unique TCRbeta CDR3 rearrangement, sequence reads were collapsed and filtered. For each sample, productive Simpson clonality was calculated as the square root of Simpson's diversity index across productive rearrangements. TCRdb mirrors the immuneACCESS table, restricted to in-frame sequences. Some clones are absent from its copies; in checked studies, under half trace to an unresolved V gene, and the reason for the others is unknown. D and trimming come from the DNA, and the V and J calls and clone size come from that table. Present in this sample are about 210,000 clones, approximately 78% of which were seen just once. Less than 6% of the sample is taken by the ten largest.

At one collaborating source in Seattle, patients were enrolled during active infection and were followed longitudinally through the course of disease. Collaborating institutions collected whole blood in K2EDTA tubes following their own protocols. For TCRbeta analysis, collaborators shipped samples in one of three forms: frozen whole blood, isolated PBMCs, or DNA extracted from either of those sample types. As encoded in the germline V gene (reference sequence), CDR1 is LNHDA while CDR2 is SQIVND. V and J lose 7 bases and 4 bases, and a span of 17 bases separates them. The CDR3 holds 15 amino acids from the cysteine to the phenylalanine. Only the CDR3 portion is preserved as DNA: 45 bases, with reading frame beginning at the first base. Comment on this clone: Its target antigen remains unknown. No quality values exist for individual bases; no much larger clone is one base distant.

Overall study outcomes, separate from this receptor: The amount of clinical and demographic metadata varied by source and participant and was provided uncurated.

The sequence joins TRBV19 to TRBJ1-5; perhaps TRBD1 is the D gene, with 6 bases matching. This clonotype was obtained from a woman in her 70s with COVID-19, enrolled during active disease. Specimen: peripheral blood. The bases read TGTGCCAGTAACGGCGAGGGGGAAACTAATCAGCCCCAGCATTTT. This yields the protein CASNGEGETNQPQHF.